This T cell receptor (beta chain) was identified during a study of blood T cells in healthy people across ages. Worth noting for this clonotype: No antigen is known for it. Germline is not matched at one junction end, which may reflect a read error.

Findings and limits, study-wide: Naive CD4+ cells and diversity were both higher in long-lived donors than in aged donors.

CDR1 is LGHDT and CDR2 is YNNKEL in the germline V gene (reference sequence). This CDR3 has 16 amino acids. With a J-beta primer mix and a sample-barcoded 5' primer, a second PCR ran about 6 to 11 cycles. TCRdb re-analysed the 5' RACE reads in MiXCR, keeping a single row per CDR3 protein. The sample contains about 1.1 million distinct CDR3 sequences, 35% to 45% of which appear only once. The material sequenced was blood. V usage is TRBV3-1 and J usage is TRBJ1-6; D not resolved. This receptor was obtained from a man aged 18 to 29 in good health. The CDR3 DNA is TGTGCCAGCAGCCAAGGAGGGCGGACCTATAATTCACCCCCCCACTTT. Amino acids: CASSQGGRTYNSPPHF. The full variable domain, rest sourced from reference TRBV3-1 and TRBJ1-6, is DTAVSQTPKYLVTQMGNDKSIKCEQNLGHDTMYWYKQDSKKFLKIMFSYNNKELIINETVPNRFSPKSPDKAHLNLHINSLELGDSAVYFCASSQGGRTYNSPPHFGNGTRLTVT.